The present T cell receptor beta chain was sequenced within a study of cytomegalovirus exposure and HLA in healthy donors. Study-level results: TCR beta V segments were, for the most part, productive about 87% or about 30% of the time in an earlier analysis. Most CMV-associated TCR beta chains appeared HLA-restricted in a later analysis.

On this clone: Its matching antigen is unknown.

Germline CDR1 reads SGHTA; CDR2 reads FQGNSA. The CDR3 consists of 18 residues. V lost 7 bases to trimming and J lost 5 bases; unmatched junction nucleotides: 14. The PCR employed 60 Vbeta primers together with 13 Jbeta primers. Measured with immunoSEQ multiplex PCR; TCRdb has only the in-frame clones, and not every one. The data contain about 120,000 clones, roughly 77% of them singletons. The sequence came from a man aged 40-49 years in good health and CMV-seronegative. The sample taken for sequencing was PBMCs. The chain uses TRBV7-2 and TRBJ2-5; 15 nucleotides match TRBD2. The CDR3 sequence: CASTHLGLAGGPGETQYF. The CDR3 nucleotides are TGTGCCAGCACCCACCTAGGACTAGCGGGGGGGCCGGGGGAGACCCAGTACTTC.